This entry is about one TCR beta chain. Its antigen is unidentified. The data were obtained in a study of radiotherapy plus CTLA-4 blockade in lung cancer. The study, taken as a whole, reports: Expansion in blood of tumor-derived TCR clones was seen after radiotherapy plus ipilimumab.

V lost 0 bases, J lost 6 bases, and 7 bases stayed unmatched. The CDR3 length is 16 residues. Germline assignment: CDR1 SGHVS and CDR2 FNYEAQ. TCRdb's table, derived via immunoSEQ multiplex PCR, lists solely in-frame clones and lacks some. The sample consists of about 29,000 clones, about 81% of them appearing once. This chain connects TRBV7-6 to TRBJ2-1, with 8 bases matching TRBD2. The sequenced sample was peripheral blood, obtained from a patient treated with radiotherapy plus ipilimumab. This TCR came from a human donor with non-small cell lung cancer that progressed on radiotherapy plus ipilimumab. CDR3 sequence (DNA): TGTGCCAGCAGCTTAGCGGACACCGGGACTAGCAATGAGCAGTTCTTC. Residues: CASSLADTGTSNEQFF.